The source of this TCR beta chain is a study of CD8+CD57+ T cells in acquired aplastic anemia. The CDR3 runs 16 residues. Trimming stripped 0 bases from V and 7 bases from J, with 16 bases between. Germline CDR1 SGDLS, CDR2 YYNGEE. CDR3 and TCR beta VDJ profiling relied on a genomic DNA template. TCRdb redid the calling of the reads with MiXCR, one entry per CDR3 protein. The repertoire consists of just over 400,000 distinct CDR3 sequences, with just under 70% occurring once and the leading ten covering approximately 3.8%. The chain uses TRBV9 and TRBJ1-4; possible D gene TRBD1, 6 bases. Sequences were obtained from sorted CD4+, CD8+, or CD8+CD57+ T cells (not recorded which) from PBMCs. This TCR was recovered from a human donor in good health, serving as a control. The CDR3 here is CASSVGSGDVGEKLFF. The CDR3 region has the DNA TGTGCCAGCAGCGTAGGTTCAGGGGATGTGGGTGAAAAACTGTTTTTT.